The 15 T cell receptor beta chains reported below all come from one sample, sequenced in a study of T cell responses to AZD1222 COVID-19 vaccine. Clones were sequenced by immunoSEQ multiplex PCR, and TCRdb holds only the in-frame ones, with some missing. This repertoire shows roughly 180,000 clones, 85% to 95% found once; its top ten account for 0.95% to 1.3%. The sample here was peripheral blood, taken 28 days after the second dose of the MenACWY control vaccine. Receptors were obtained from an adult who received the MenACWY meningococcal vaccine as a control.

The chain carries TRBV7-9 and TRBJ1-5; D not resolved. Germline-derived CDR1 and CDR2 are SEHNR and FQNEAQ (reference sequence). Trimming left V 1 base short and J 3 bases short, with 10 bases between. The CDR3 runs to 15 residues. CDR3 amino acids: CASSLGSGINQPQHF. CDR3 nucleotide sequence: TGTGCCAGCAGCTTAGGGTCCGGGATCAATCAGCCCCAGCATTTT.

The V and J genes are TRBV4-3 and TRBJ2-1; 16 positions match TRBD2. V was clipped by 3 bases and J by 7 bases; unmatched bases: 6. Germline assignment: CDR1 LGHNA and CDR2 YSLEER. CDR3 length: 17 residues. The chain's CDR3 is CASSQGTSGGARNEQFF. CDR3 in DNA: TGCGCCAGCAGCCAGGGGACTAGCGGGGGGGCAAGGAATGAGCAGTTCTTC.

CDR3: CASSFGQVSGNTIYF. The DNA for the CDR3 is TGTGCCAGCAGCTTCGGACAGGTCTCCGGAAACACCATATATTTT. The chain recombines TRBV2 with TRBJ1-3, with 7 bases fitting TRBD1. Germline-derived CDR1 and CDR2 are SNHLY and FYNNEI. The V gene end was trimmed by 6 bases and the J gene end by 4 bases; junction bases not matched to a gene: 9. This CDR3 contains 15 residues.

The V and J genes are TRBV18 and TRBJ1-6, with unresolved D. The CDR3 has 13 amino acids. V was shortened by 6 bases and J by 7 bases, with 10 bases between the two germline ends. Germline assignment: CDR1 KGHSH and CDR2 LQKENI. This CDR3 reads CASSDGRNSPLHF. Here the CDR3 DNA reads TGTGCCAGCTCCGACGGGAGGAATTCACCCCTCCACTTT. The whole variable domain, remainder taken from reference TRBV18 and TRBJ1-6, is NAGVMQNPRHLVRRRGQEARLRCSPMKGHSHVYWYRQLPEEGLKFMVYLQKENIIDESGMPKERFSAEFPKEGPSILRIQQVVRGDSAAYFCASSDGRNSPLHFGNGTRLTVT.

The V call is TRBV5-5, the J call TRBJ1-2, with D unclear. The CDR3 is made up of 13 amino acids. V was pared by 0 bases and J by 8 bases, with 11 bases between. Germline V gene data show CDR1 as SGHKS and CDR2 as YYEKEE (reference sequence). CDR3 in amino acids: CASSLDLRQGYTF. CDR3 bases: TGTGCCAGCAGCTTGGATCTTCGGCAAGGCTACACCTTC.

As DNA, the CDR3 is TGTGCCACCAGTGATTTGAAGCGGGGGGCTCGAGATACGCAGTATTTT. This sequence encodes CATSDLKRGARDTQYF. The chain carries TRBV24-1 and TRBJ2-3; 9 nucleotides match TRBD2. J was trimmed by 5 bases and V by 0 bases; bases with no gene match: 5. This CDR3 spans 16 amino acids. The germline V gene has CDR1 KGHDR and CDR2 SFDVKD.

CDR3 in amino acids: CASIARTGWNSPLHF. DNA for the CDR3: TGTGCCAGCATCGCCCGGACAGGGTGGAATTCACCCCTCCACTTT. V gene TRBV28 combines with J gene TRBJ1-6, with TRBD1 identical over 8 bases. V gave up 7 bases and J gave up 7 bases; unmatched junction bases: 9. Per germline, CDR1 MDHEN and CDR2 SYDVKM. The CDR3 covers 15 residues.

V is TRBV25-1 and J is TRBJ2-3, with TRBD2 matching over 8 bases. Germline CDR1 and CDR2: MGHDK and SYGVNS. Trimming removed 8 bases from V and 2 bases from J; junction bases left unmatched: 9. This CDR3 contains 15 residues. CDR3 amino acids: CASGTSRVITDTQYF. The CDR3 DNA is TGTGCCAGCGGGACTAGTCGGGTAATCACAGATACGCAGTATTTT. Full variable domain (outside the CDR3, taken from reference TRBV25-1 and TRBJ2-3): EADIYQTPRYLVIGTGKKITLECSQTMGHDKMYWYQQDPGMELHLIHYSYGVNSTEKGDLSSESTVSRIRTEHFPLTLESARPSHTSQYLCASGTSRVITDTQYFGPGTRLTVL.

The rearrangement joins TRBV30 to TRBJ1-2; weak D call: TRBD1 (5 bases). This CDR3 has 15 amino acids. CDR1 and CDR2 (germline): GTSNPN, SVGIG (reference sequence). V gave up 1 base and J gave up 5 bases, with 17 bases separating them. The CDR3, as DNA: TGTGCCTGGAGTGACATTCTTAATGGGGGATATGGCTACACCTTC. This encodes CAWSDILNGGYGYTF. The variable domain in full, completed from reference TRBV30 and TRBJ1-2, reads SQTIHQWPATLVQPVGSPLSLECTVEGTSNPNLYWYRQAAGRGLQLLFYSVGIGQISSEVPQNLSASRPQDRQFILSSKKLLLSDSGFYLCAWSDILNGGYGYTFGSGTRLTVV.

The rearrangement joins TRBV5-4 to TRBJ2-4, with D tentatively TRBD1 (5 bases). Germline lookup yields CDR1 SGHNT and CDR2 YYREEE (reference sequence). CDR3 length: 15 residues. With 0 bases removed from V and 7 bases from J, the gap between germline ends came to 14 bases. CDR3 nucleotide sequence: TGTGCCAGCAGCTTGGCCCGGCAGGGCATGAACATTCAGTACTTC. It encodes CASSLARQGMNIQYF.

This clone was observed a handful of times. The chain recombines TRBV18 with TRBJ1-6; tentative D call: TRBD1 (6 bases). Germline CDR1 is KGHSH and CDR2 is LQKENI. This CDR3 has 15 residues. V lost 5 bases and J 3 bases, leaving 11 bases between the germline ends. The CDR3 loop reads CASSSEGGYNSPLHF. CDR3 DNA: TGTGCCAGCTCAAGCGAGGGGGGCTATAATTCACCCCTCCACTTT.

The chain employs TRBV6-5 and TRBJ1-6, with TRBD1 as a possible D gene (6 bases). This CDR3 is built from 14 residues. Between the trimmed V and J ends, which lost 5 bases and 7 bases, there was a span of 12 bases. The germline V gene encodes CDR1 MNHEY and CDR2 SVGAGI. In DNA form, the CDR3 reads TGTGCCAGCAGTCGGACAGTCGACAATTCACCCCTCCACTTT. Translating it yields CASSRTVDNSPLHF.

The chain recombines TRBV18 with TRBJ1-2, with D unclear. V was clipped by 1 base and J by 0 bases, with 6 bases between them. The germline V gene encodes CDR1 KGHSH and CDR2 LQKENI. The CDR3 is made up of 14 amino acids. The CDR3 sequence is CASSPQGPNYGYTF. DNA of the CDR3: TGTGCCAGCTCACCACAGGGCCCTAACTATGGCTACACCTTC.

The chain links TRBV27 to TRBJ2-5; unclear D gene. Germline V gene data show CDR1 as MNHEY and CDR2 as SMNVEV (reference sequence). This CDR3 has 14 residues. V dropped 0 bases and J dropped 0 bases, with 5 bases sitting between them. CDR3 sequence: CASSLSGNQETQYF. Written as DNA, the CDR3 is TGTGCCAGCAGTTTATCGGGGAACCAAGAGACCCAGTACTTC.

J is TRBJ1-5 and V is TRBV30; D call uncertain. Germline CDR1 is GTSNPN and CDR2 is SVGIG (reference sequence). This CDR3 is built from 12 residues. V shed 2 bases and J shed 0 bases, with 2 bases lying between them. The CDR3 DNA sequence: TGTGCCTGGAGTTTTAGCAATCAGCCCCAGCATTTT. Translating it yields CAWSFSNQPQHF.